This passage covers 31 T cell receptor beta chains from one sample sequenced in a study of blood T cell repertoires in COVID-19. The assay was immunoSEQ multiplex PCR, and TCRdb's table has in-frame clones only and misses some. The sample contains some 240,000 clones, 82% of which appear only once. Sequencing used peripheral blood. These TCRs come from a woman in her sixties or seventies with COVID-19, enrolled during active disease.

The rearrangement uses TRBV27 and TRBJ1-4, with D perhaps TRBD1 (6 bases). Trimming cost V 4 bases and J 5 bases, with 14 bases left between them. CDR1 is MNHEY, CDR2 SMNVEV, per germline (reference sequence). The CDR3 covers 15 residues. In DNA form, the CDR3 reads TGTGCCAGCAGTTACCTGGACAGAAGAAATGAAAAACTGTTTTTT. Its translation: CASSYLDRRNEKLFF.

The V gene is TRBV19, the J gene TRBJ2-7, with D tentatively TRBD1 (6 bases). Trimming removed 5 bases at V and 6 bases at J, with 23 bases between. Germline values: CDR1 LNHDA, CDR2 SQIVND (reference sequence). This CDR3 is 16 amino acids long. The CDR3 region has the DNA TGTGCCAGTAGTCCGCCCCTCGGTACAGGGCGGACCGAGCAGTACTTC. Translated, it gives CASSPPLGTGRTEQYF.

V usage is TRBV19 and J usage is TRBJ2-7; 7 bases fit TRBD2. The CDR3 loop spans 14 amino acids. J lost 2 bases, V lost 6 bases, and 7 bases had no gene match. Per germline, CDR1 LNHDA and CDR2 SQIVND (reference sequence). The CDR3, as DNA: TGTGCCAGTAGGTCGGGCGGGAGCCCCTACGAGCAGTACTTC. Its translation is CASRSGGSPYEQYF.

This clone was counted a few times. The rearrangement joins TRBV29-1 to TRBJ2-7; TRBD2 aligns across 12 bases. This CDR3 is built from 15 residues. The germline V gene encodes CDR1 SQVTM and CDR2 ANQGSEA. The V segment lost 5 bases and the J segment 6 bases; nucleotides outside the gene matches: 11. Written as DNA, the CDR3 is TGCAGCGTTTCCCCTAATCTAGCGGGAGGGGGCGAGCAGTACTTC. This encodes CSVSPNLAGGGEQYF.

In its sample, this clone was seen many times. This chain connects TRBV5-4 to TRBJ2-7; a weak D match, TRBD2 (5 bases). Trimming shortened V by 0 bases and J by 5 bases, and 12 bases separated the two germline ends. The CDR3 runs to 14 residues. Germline assignment: CDR1 SGHNT and CDR2 YYREEE (reference sequence). The CDR3 is CASSLGLALDEQYF. CDR3 in DNA: TGTGCCAGCAGCTTGGGGCTAGCCCTCGACGAGCAGTACTTC.

This clone was observed once. The CDR3 spells CAWSVRGTYQPQHF. CDR3 DNA sequence: TGTGCCTGGAGTGTCAGGGGAACCTATCAGCCCCAGCATTTT. The chain carries TRBV30 and TRBJ1-5; weak D call: TRBD1 (6 bases). V lost 0 bases and J lost 5, with 11 bases in between. The CDR3 loop spans 14 amino acids. From germline, CDR1 is GTSNPN and CDR2 SVGIG (reference sequence).

The J gene is TRBJ2-3, the V gene TRBV24-1, with 9 bases lining up with TRBD2. The V and J ends lost 9 bases and 4 bases, in that order; junction bases with no gene match: 10. Looked up from germline, CDR1 is KGHDR and CDR2 is SFDVKD. This CDR3 contains 15 residues. The CDR3 loop reads CATALGSGSADTQYF. For the CDR3, the DNA is TGTGCCACCGCCCTTGGTAGCGGGAGCGCAGATACGCAGTATTTT.

V usage is TRBV30 and J usage is TRBJ2-2; 13 bases align to TRBD2. The V segment lost 4 bases and the J segment 4 bases; nucleotides outside the gene matches: 18. There are 20 residues in the CDR3. Germline-derived CDR1 and CDR2 are GTSNPN and SVGIG (reference sequence). The CDR3 nucleotides are TGTGCCTGGAAACCCCCGGGACTAGCGGGATCCTTTCAAAGCACCGGGGAGCTGTTTTTT. This codes for CAWKPPGLAGSFQSTGELFF.

The table lists this clone with a count of one. The chain recombines TRBV9 with TRBJ2-7; 7 bases fit TRBD2. This CDR3 is built from 15 residues. The trim removed 4 bases at V and 1 base at J, leaving 8 bases unmatched. Germline CDR1 reads SGDLS; CDR2 reads YYNGEE. The CDR3 sequence: CASSSAASGSYEQYF. In DNA form, the CDR3 reads TGTGCCAGCAGCTCAGCGGCTAGCGGATCCTACGAGCAGTACTTC.

This clone has only a few counts. The gene calls are TRBV5-4 and TRBJ2-7; TRBD2 matches at 9 bases. After removal of 5 bases from V and 7 bases from J, the junction contained 10 bases not matched to a gene. The CDR3 contains 14 residues. Per germline, CDR1 SGHNT and CDR2 YYREEE (reference sequence). The DNA of the CDR3 is TGTGCCAGCAGGAAGTTAGCGGGAGATAGTGAGCAGTACTTC. Protein sequence: CASRKLAGDSEQYF.

The chain couples TRBV5-3 to TRBJ2-1, with 9 bases aligning to TRBD1. TRBV5-3 falls under the ORF class, with uncertain function. This CDR3 is built from 16 residues. Losses at the gene ends were 1 base for V and 3 bases for J; bases not matched to a gene: 5. CDR3 coding DNA: TGTGCCAGAAGCTTGTATCGGACAGGGGACTACAATGAGCAGTTCTTC. Amino acids: CARSLYRTGDYNEQFF.

This chain's CDR3 is CASSLAGDQPQHF. CDR3 DNA: TGTGCCAGCAGCTTAGCCGGGGATCAGCCCCAGCATTTT. This chain connects TRBV7-6 to TRBJ1-5, with D unresolved. Trimming took 0 bases from V and 5 from J, leaving 5 bases between them. CDR3 length equals 13 residues. Germline V gene lookup returns CDR1 SGHVS and CDR2 FNYEAQ.

The V gene is TRBV4-2, the J gene TRBJ2-2, with TRBD2 matching over 10 bases. The CDR3 spans 19 residues. Germline V CDR1 and CDR2: LGHNA, YNFKEQ. Trimming took 2 bases from V and 4 from J; bases not matched to a gene: 13. The CDR3 here is CASSQRDRASGSITGELFF. Written as DNA, the CDR3 is TGTGCCAGCAGCCAAAGGGATCGGGCTAGCGGGAGTATCACCGGGGAGCTGTTTTTT.

The chain couples TRBV12-3 or TRBV12-4 to TRBJ1-1; D is unclear. There are 13 residues in the CDR3. V was trimmed by 1 base and J by 6 bases, leaving 9 bases between them. The CDR3 sequence: CASSLESTSEAFF. DNA of the CDR3: TGTGCCAGCAGTTTAGAGTCTACTTCTGAAGCTTTCTTT.

The chain uses TRBV7-2 and TRBJ1-3; the D gene is possibly TRBD1 (5 bases). CDR3 length: 17 amino acids. Germline V gene sequence: CDR1 SGHTA, CDR2 FQGNSA. V was shortened by 4 bases and J by 0 bases, with 16 bases between the two germline ends. The CDR3 coding sequence is TGTGCCAGCAGCTCCCCAGGAGGGGTCCGCTCTGGAAACACCATATATTTT. This sequence encodes CASSSPGGVRSGNTIYF.

The J gene is TRBJ1-1, the V gene TRBV5-1; possibly TRBD1 for D (5 bases). V lost 4 bases, J lost 4 bases, and 20 bases lay in between. The germline V gene encodes CDR1 SGHRS and CDR2 YFSETQ. CDR3 length equals 16 residues. This chain's CDR3 is CASSRGGASTTTEAFF. DNA of the CDR3: TGCGCCAGCAGCAGGGGAGGGGCGAGTACAACCACTGAAGCTTTCTTT.

The chain joins TRBV6-2 or TRBV6-3 to TRBJ1-1, with TRBD1 matching over 8 bases. Germline trimming cut 4 bases from V and 1 base from J; bases unmatched to any gene: 2. The V gene's germline CDR1 is MNHEY and CDR2 SVGEGT. The CDR3 is 14 residues long. CDR3 bases: TGTGCCAGCAGTTCAGGGGGCCAGAACACTGAAGCTTTCTTT. Translating it yields CASSSGGQNTEAFF.

The chain joins TRBV6-5 to TRBJ2-7; D remains unclear. The CDR3 loop spans 13 amino acids. Trimming took 4 bases from V and 5 from J, leaving 12 bases between them. Germline CDR1 reads MNHEY; CDR2 reads SVGAGI. The CDR3 bases are TGTGCCAGCAGTTTTCTTGACTTCAACGAGCAGTACTTC. As protein: CASSFLDFNEQYF.

This chain connects TRBV19 to TRBJ1-1, with TRBD1 as a possible D gene (6 bases). The CDR3 totals 14 residues. The germline V gene encodes CDR1 LNHDA and CDR2 SQIVND (reference sequence). The V end lost 5 bases, the J end lost 1 base, and 11 bases lay between the germline ends. This CDR3 is CASSLLQGNTEAFF. The CDR3 region has the DNA TGTGCCAGTAGTCTTCTACAGGGGAACACTGAAGCTTTCTTT.

This clone was counted a few times. The chain has TRBV11-2 and TRBJ1-2; TRBD1 matches at 8 bases. The J segment lost 5 bases and the V segment lost 6 bases, leaving 11 bases of the junction unmatched. CDR3 length: 15 amino acids. The V gene's germline CDR1 is SGHAT and CDR2 FQNNGV. CDR3 DNA: TGTGCCAGCAGAAACAGCAGGGGGCAGGGGTATGGCTACACCTTC. It translates to CASRNSRGQGYGYTF. Together with reference TRBV11-2 and TRBJ1-2, the CDR3 gives the full variable domain: EAGVAQSPRYKIIEKRQSVAFWCNPISGHATLYWYQQILGQGPKLLIQFQNNGVVDDSQLPKDRFSAERLKGVDSTLKIQPAKLEDSAVYLCASRNSRGQGYGYTFGSGTRLTVV.

The rearrangement links TRBV30 to TRBJ2-1; D may be TRBD2 (5 bases). The V end was cut by 2 bases, the J end by 8 bases, with 13 bases between. CDR3 length: 13 amino acids. Germline CDR1 reads GTSNPN; CDR2 reads SVGIG (reference sequence). The CDR3: CAWSLGGRDEQFF. The DNA of the CDR3 is TGTGCCTGGAGTCTAGGAGGACGGGATGAGCAGTTCTTC.

The chain combines TRBV19 with TRBJ2-1, with D possibly TRBD1 on 5 matching bases. Germline V gives CDR1 LNHDA, CDR2 SQIVND (reference sequence). The CDR3 runs 13 residues. Trimming shortened V by 4 bases and J by 4 bases, and 8 bases separated the two germline ends. CDR3: CASSNDRYNEQFF. The CDR3 nucleotides are TGTGCCAGTAGTAACGACAGATACAATGAGCAGTTCTTC. Based on the CDR3 plus reference TRBV19 and TRBJ2-1, the full variable domain is DGGITQSPKYLFRKEGQNVTLSCEQNLNHDAMYWYRQDPGQGLRLIYYSQIVNDFQKGDIAEGYSVSREKKESFPLTVTSAQKNPTAFYLCASSNDRYNEQFFGPGTRLTVL.

This clone was detected a few times. The V gene is TRBV11-2, the J gene TRBJ2-7; 9 bases match TRBD1. V lost 1 base to trimming and J lost 3 bases; unmatched junction nucleotides: 7. Germline-derived CDR1 and CDR2 are SGHAT and FQNNGV. The CDR3 totals 16 residues. The CDR3 reads CASSLALGTGSYEQYF. DNA of the CDR3: TGTGCCAGCAGCTTAGCCCTCGGGACAGGGAGCTACGAGCAGTACTTC.

V and J are TRBV30 and TRBJ2-2, with 8 bases fitting TRBD1. Germline lookup yields CDR1 GTSNPN and CDR2 SVGIG (reference sequence). The CDR3 consists of 13 residues. The ends lost 1 base at V and 7 bases at J; junction bases unmatched: 2. Here the CDR3 DNA reads TGTGCCTGGAGTGCCAGGGGGCGCGGGGAGCTGTTTTTT. This encodes CAWSARGRGELFF.

V gene TRBV28 combines with J gene TRBJ2-2; D is ambiguous. Deletions cut 4 bases from V and 1 base from J, with 4 bases between. CDR1 is MDHEN and CDR2 is SYDVKM in the germline V gene. There are 13 residues in the CDR3. For the CDR3, the DNA is TGTGCCAGCAGTTCCGGGAACACCGGGGAGCTGTTTTTT. Translation gives CASSSGNTGELFF.

J is TRBJ1-4 and V is TRBV3-1 (or the pseudogene TRBV3-2); 9 bases are shared with TRBD1. The CDR3 contains 15 residues. CDR1 LGHDT and CDR2 YNNKEL come from the germline V gene (reference sequence). V trimming: 2 bases; J trimming: 5 bases; junction bases outside the gene matches: 3. In DNA form, the CDR3 reads TGTGCCAGCAGCCAACCCACAGGGGGCAATGAAAAACTGTTTTTT. This encodes CASSQPTGGNEKLFF.

The chain has TRBV5-4 and TRBJ2-2; 9 nucleotides line up with TRBD2. The trim removed 4 bases at V and 4 bases at J, leaving 8 bases unmatched. The V gene's germline CDR1 is SGHNT and CDR2 YYREEE (reference sequence). The CDR3 spans 16 residues. CDR3 protein: CASSGGSGSVTGELFF. In DNA, the CDR3 is TGTGCCAGCAGCGGGGGTAGCGGGAGCGTCACCGGGGAGCTGTTTTTT.

The V and J genes are TRBV9 and TRBJ2-2; D possibly corresponds to TRBD2 (5 bases). This CDR3 is built from 18 residues. V lost 1 base and J lost 10, with 26 bases in between. Germline CDR1 reads SGDLS; CDR2 reads YYNGEE. The CDR3 reads CASSVIPSLGGRFVELFF. CDR3 sequence (DNA): TGTGCCAGCAGCGTAATCCCTTCGTTGGGCGGGCGATTTGTGGAGCTGTTTTTT.

CDR3 sequence: CASSLRGGVTIYF. The CDR3 nucleotides read TGTGCCAGCAGCTTAAGGGGGGGTGTCACCATATATTTT. This rearrangement joins TRBV13 to TRBJ1-3; perhaps TRBD1 as D (6 bases). Germline V gene data show CDR1 as PRHDT and CDR2 as FYEKMQ (reference sequence). This CDR3 spans 13 amino acids. V lost 2 bases to trimming and J lost 9 bases, with 11 bases between them.

Only a few counts were recorded for this clone. J is TRBJ1-2 and V is TRBV5-1, with D unclear. The CDR3 consists of 15 residues. Trimming pared 1 base from V and 3 bases from J, leaving 13 bases between. In germline, CDR1 is SGHRS, CDR2 YFSETQ. The CDR3 sequence: CASSLSPNGDYGYTF. The CDR3 nucleotides read TGCGCCAGCAGCTTGAGCCCCAACGGGGACTATGGCTACACCTTC.

This clone was seen once. The CDR3 is CASSLSPGRAGYEQYF. DNA of the CDR3: TGTGCCAGCAGTTTATCGCCAGGGAGGGCTGGGTACGAGCAGTACTTC. This chain links TRBV27 with TRBJ2-7, with TRBD2 matching over 7 bases. CDR1 and CDR2 from the germline V gene are MNHEY and SMNVEV (reference sequence). Trimming at V came to 0 bases and at J to 4 bases, leaving 9 bases not matched to a gene. The CDR3 runs 16 residues.